This TCR beta chain was obtained from a study of regulatory T cells in long-lasting Graves disease. Study-wide background: Graves' cases, newly diagnosed, had used antithyroid drugs under 3 months.

In its sample, this clonotype was seen many times. Arm-PCR of CDR3 regions with iRepertoire HTBI primers generated TCR beta libraries. In the original analysis: Identified across the samples were approximately 60 TRBV segments and 13 to 15 TRBJ segments. TCRdb analysed the multiplex PCR reads with MiXCR anew, one entry per CDR3 protein. TCRdb's processing, not the authors' own work, is the source of the V and J calls. The data contain hundreds of thousands of distinct CDR3 sequences, under 20% of them singletons. The time point: newly diagnosed GD, antithyroid drugs for less than 3 months. There was RNA extracted from PBMCs, and the TCR library was made from it. Trimming cost V 5 bases and J 6 bases; bases outside gene matches: 10. The CDR3 is 16 residues long. This same sample was also part of a study on T cells in Graves' hyperthyroidism and ophthalmopathy. As that report states: Patients aged 18 to 65 had newly diagnosed hyperthyroidism of under 2 months' duration. Uncontrolled infections, other autoimmune diseases, pregnancy or lactation led to exclusion of patients.

The specimen was peripheral blood mononuclear cells (PBMCs), collected at new diagnosis, from a patient treated with antithyroid drugs. V usage is TRBV12-3 or TRBV12-4 and J usage is TRBJ2-2; 9 bases are shared with TRBD1. The clonotype was recovered from a woman in her 30s with Graves disease. DNA of the CDR3: TGTGCCAGCAGTCCCGTGACAGGGGGGAGCGCCGGGGAGCTGTTTTTT. Translated: CASSPVTGGSAGELFF.